Detailed here is one T cell receptor (beta chain). This specimen comes from a study of cytomegalovirus exposure and HLA in healthy donors. These donors counted as nominally healthy when sampled, but unrecorded immune exposures were likely. Germline V gene sequence: CDR1 SGHTA, CDR2 FQGNSA. V was clipped by 5 bases and J by 6 bases; unmatched bases: 8. CDR3 length equals 15 residues. Amplification used 60 Vbeta primers and 13 Jbeta primers. Source study methods: It was a later analysis that counted roughly 80 million unique TCR beta chains, of which around 11 million were shared. The data were produced by immunoSEQ multiplex PCR, yet TCRdb's version contains in-frame clones alone and is incomplete. The V and J calls and clone size are taken from that table; D and trimming were inferred from the DNA. The sample includes 130,000 or so clones.

The V call is TRBV7-2, the J call TRBJ1-5; TRBD1 agrees at 9 bases. This sequence originates from a woman aged 40 to 50 in good health and CMV-seropositive. The sequenced sample consisted of PBMCs. The CDR3 loop reads CASSTRTGVGQPQHF. DNA of the CDR3: TGTGCCAGCAGCACCCGGACAGGGGTGGGTCAGCCCCAGCATTTT.